This T cell receptor beta chain was recorded in a study of CD8+ T cells in alopecia areata. RNA was isolated and reverse transcribed to cDNA, the sequencing template. Measured with immunoSEQ multiplex PCR; TCRdb has only the in-frame clones, and not every one. The sample carries around 250,000 clones, roughly two thirds recorded once. On this clone: Distinct nucleotide sequences in the sample also encode this CDR3.

CDR1 is GTSNPN, CDR2 SVGIG, per germline (reference sequence). This CDR3 region has 12 residues. Between the trimmed V and J ends, which lost 3 bases and 4 bases, there was a span of 9 bases. The chain combines TRBV30 with TRBJ1-2; the D is unclear. The sequence was collected from a human donor with alopecia areata. The sequenced sample was CD4+ T cells sorted from blood, obtained at week 0. In nucleotides, the CDR3 is TGTGCCTGGAGCGGTGGACCCTATGGCTACACCTTC. This sequence encodes CAWSGGPYGYTF. The variable domain in full, with the rest retrieved from reference TRBV30 and TRBJ1-2, is SQTIHQWPATLVQPVGSPLSLECTVEGTSNPNLYWYRQAAGRGLQLLFYSVGIGQISSEVPQNLSASRPQDRQFILSSKKLLLSDSGFYLCAWSGGPYGYTFGSGTRLTVV.